Here is one T cell receptor beta chain with its context. In the original processing: Amplification from reference gene primers served as the basis for estimated nucleated cell counts. Here immunoSEQ multiplex PCR was the method, and the copy in TCRdb shows in-frame clones only, minus some. The V and J calls and clone size come from that table; D and trimming were worked out from the DNA. This table has over 50,000 clones, around 86% appearing once. These data originate in a study of blood T cell repertoires in COVID-19. Across the whole study: Italy, Spain and the United States were the sources of the convalescent and acute COVID-19 samples. Sources were T cells, B-cell-depleted T cells, or PBMCs; the material itself was cDNA or gDNA.

This receptor was obtained from a human donor in a cohort sampled during active COVID-19. Sequencing was performed on peripheral blood.

This CDR3 is CASTTGRNTEAFF. The DNA for the CDR3 is TGTGCCAGCACCACAGGGCGGAACACTGAAGCTTTCTTT. The rearrangement uses TRBV14 and TRBJ1-1, with D tentatively TRBD1 (6 bases). The CDR3 is made up of 13 amino acids. Trimming cost V 7 bases and J 1 base, with 10 bases left between them. Germline loops: CDR1 SGHDN, CDR2 FVKESK. Drawing the rest from reference TRBV14 and TRBJ1-1, the complete variable domain is EAGVTQFPSHSVIEKGQTVTLRCDPISGHDNLYWYRRVMGKEIKFLLHFVKESKQDESGMPNNRFLAERTGGTYSTLKVQPAELEDSGVYFCASTTGRNTEAFFGQGTRLTVV.